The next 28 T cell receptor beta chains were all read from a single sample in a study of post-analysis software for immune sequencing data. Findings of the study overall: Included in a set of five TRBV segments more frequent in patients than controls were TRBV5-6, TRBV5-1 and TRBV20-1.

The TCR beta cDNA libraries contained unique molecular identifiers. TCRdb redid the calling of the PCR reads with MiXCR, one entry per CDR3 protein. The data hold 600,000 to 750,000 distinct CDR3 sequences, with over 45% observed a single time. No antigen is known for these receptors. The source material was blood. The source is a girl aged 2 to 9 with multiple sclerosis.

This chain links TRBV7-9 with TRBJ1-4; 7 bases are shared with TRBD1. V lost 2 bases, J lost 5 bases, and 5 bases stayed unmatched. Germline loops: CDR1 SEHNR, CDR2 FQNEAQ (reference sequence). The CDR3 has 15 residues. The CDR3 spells CASSLSRTGNEKLFF. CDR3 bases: TGTGCCAGCAGCTTATCAAGGACAGGAAATGAAAAACTGTTTTTT.

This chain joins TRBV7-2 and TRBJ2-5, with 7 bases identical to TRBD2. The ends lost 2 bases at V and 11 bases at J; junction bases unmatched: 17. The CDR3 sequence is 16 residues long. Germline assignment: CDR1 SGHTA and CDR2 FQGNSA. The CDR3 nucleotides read TGTGCCAGCAGCTTATATCCAGCGGGGCTATACAATGAGCAGTACTTC. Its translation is CASSLYPAGLYNEQYF. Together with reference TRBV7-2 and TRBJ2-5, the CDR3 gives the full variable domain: GAGVSQSPSNKVTEKGKDVELRCDPISGHTALYWYRQSLGQGLEFLIYFQGNSAPDKSGLPSDRFSAERTGGSVSTLTIQRTQQEDSAVYLCASSLYPAGLYNEQYFGPGTRLLVL.

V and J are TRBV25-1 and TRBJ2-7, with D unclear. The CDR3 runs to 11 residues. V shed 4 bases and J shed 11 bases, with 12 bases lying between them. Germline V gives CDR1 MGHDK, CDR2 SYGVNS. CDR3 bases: TGTGCCAGCAGTGCCAGTTCAGCAGAGTACTTC. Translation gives CASSASSAEYF.

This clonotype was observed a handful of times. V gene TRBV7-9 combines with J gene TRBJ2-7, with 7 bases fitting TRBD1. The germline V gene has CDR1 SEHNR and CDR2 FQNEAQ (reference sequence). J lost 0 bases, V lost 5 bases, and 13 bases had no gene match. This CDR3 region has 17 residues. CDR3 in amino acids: CASSTPLPSGGSYEQYF. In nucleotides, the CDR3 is TGTGCCAGCAGCACACCCTTACCGTCAGGGGGCTCCTACGAGCAGTACTTC. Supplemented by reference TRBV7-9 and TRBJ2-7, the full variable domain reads DTGVSQNPRHKITKRGQNVTFRCDPISEHNRLYWYRQTLGQGPEFLTYFQNEAQLEKSRLLSDRFSAERPKGSFSTLEIQRTEQGDSAMYLCASSTPLPSGGSYEQYFGPGTRLTVT.

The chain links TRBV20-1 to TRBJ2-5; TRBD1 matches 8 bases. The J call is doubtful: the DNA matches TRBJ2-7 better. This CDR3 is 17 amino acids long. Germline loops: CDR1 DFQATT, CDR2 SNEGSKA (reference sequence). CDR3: CSARVLRRQGIGYEQYF. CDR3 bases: TGCAGTGCTAGAGTTCTACGAAGACAGGGGATTGGATACGAGCAGTACTTC.

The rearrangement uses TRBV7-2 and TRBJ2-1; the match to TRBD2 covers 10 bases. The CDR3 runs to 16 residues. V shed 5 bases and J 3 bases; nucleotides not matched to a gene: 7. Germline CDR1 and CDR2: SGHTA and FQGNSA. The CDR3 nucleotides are TGTGCCAGCAGCCCTCAAATAGCGGGGGGCTACAATGAGCAGTTCTTC. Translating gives CASSPQIAGGYNEQFF.

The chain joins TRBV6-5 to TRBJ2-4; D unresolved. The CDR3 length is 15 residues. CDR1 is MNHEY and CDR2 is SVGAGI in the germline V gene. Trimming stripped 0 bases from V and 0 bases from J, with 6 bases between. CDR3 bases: TGTGCCAGCAGTTACTCGGAACTAGCCAAAAACATTCAGTACTTC. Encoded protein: CASSYSELAKNIQYF.

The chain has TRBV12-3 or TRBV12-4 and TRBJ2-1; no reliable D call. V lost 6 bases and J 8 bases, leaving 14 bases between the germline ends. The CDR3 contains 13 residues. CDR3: CASRDQVLHEQFF. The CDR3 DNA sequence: TGTGCCAGCAGGGATCAAGTCCTCCATGAGCAGTTCTTC.

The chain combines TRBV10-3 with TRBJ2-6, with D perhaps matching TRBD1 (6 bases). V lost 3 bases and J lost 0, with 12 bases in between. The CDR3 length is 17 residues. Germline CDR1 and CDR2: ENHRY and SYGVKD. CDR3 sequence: CAISDDRIPSGANVLTF. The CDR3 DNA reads TGTGCCATCAGTGATGACAGGATCCCCTCTGGGGCCAACGTCCTGACTTTC.

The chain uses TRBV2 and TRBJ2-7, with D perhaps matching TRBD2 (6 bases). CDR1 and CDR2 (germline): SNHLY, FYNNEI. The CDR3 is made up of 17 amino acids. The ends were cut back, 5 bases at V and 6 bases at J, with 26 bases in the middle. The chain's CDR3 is CASSRASGGSLSFEQYF. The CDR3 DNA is TGTGCCAGCAGTCGCGCCTCCGGGGGTAGCCTCTCTTTCGAGCAGTACTTC.

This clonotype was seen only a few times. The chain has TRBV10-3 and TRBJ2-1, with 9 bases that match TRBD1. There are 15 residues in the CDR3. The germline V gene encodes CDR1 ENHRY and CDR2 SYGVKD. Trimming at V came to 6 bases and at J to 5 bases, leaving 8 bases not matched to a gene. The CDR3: CAIRGTGPINNEQFF. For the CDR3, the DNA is TGTGCCATCAGGGGGACAGGGCCAATTAACAATGAGCAGTTCTTC.

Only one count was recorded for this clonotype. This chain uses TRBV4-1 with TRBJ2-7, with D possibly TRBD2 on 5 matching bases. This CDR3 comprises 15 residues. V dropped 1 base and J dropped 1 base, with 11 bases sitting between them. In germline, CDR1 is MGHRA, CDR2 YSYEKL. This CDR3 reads CASSQGNTGSYEQYF. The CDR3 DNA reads TGCGCCAGCAGCCAAGGGAATACGGGATCCTACGAGCAGTACTTC.

The CDR3 sequence is CASSYGSRTANEQFF. The DNA of the CDR3 is TGTGCCAGCAGTTACGGATCCCGGACCGCCAATGAGCAGTTCTTC. The chain has TRBV6-2 or TRBV6-3 and TRBJ2-1; D unresolved. The germline V and J ends were trimmed by 2 bases and 6 bases, with 14 bases remaining between them. CDR3 length equals 15 residues. Germline CDR1 reads MNHEY; CDR2 reads SVGEGT.

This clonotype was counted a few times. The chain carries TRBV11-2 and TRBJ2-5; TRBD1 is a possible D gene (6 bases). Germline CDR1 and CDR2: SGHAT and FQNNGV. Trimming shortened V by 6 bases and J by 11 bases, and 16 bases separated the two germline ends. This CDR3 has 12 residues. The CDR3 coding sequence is TGTGCCAGCAGTTTGTACAGGGATGAGCAGTACTTC. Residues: CASSLYRDEQYF.

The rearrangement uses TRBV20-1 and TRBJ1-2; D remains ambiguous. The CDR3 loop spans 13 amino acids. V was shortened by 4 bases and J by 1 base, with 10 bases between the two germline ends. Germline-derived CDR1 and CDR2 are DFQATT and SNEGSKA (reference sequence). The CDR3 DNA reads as TGCAGTGCTAAGGGAGAAAGTAACTATGGCTACACCTTC. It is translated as CSAKGESNYGYTF.

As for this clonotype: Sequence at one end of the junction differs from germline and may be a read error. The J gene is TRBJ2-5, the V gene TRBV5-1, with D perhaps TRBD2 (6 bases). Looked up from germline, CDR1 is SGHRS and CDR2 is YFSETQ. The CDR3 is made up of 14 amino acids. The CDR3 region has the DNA TGCGCCGGCAGCGGAGGGCAGCAACAAGAGACCCAGTACTTC. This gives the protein CAGSGGQQQETQYF.

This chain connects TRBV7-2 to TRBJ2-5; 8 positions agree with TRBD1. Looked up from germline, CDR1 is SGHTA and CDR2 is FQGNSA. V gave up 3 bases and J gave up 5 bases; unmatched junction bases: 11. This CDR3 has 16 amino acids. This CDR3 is CASSFGVQGGRETQYF. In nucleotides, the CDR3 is TGTGCCAGCAGCTTTGGGGTACAGGGGGGTCGGGAGACCCAGTACTTC.

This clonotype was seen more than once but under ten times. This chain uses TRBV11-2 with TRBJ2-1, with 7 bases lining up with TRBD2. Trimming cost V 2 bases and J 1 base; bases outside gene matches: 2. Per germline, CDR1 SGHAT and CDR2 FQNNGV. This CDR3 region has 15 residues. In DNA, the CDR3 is TGTGCCAGCAGCTTAAGCGGGGTATCCTACAATGAGCAGTTCTTC. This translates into CASSLSGVSYNEQFF.

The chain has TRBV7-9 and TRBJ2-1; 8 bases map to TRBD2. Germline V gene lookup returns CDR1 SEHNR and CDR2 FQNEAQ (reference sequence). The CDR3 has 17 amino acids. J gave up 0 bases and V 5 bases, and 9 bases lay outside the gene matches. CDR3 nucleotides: TGTGCCAGCAGCCGGGGGGGAGCGGGGAACTCCTACAATGAGCAGTTCTTC. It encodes CASSRGGAGNSYNEQFF.

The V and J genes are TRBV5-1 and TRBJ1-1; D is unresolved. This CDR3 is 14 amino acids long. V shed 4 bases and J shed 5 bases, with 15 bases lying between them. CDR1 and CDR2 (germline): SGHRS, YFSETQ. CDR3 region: CASSLDGLLTEAFF. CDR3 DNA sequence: TGCGCCAGCAGCCTGGACGGACTGCTGACTGAAGCTTTCTTT.

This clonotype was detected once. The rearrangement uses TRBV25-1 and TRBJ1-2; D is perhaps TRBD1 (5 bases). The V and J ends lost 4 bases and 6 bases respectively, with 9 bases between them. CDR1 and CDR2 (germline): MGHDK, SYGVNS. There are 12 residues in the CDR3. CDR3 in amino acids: CASSAGGHGYTF. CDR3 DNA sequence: TGTGCCAGCAGTGCGGGGGGACATGGCTACACCTTC.

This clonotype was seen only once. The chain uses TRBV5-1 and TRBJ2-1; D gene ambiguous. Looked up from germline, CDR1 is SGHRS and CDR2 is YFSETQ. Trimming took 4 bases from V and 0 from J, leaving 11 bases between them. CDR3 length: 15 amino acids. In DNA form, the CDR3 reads TGCGCCAGCAGCCCACAGCGAGGCTCCTACAATGAGCAGTTCTTC. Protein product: CASSPQRGSYNEQFF.

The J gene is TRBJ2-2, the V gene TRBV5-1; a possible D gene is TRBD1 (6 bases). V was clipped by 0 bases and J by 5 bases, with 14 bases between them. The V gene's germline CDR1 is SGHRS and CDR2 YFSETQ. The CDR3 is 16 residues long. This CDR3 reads CASSLEIKTGTGELFF. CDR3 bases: TGCGCCAGCAGCTTGGAAATAAAAACAGGGACCGGGGAGCTGTTTTTT.

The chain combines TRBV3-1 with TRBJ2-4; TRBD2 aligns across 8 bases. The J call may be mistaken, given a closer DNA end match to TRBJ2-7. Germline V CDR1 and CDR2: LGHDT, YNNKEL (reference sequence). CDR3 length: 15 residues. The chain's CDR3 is CASSQELAESYEQYF. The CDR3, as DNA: TGTGCCAGCAGCCAAGAACTAGCGGAATCCTACGAGCAGTACTTC.

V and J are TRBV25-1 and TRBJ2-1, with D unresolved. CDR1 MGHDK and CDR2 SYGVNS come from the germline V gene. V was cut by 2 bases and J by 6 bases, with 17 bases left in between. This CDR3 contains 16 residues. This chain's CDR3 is CASSERGWDMGNEQFF. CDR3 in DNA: TGTGCCAGCAGTGAACGAGGTTGGGATATGGGCAATGAGCAGTTCTTC.

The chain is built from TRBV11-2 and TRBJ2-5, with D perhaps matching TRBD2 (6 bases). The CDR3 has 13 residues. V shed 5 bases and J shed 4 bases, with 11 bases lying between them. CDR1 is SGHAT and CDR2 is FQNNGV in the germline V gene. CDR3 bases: TGTGCCAGCAGCCGAACTAGCTTAGAGACCCAGTACTTC. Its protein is CASSRTSLETQYF.

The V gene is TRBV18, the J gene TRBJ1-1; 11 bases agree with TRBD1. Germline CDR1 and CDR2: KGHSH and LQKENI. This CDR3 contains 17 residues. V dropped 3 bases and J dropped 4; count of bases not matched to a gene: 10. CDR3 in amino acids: CASSPPAGTGGITEAFF. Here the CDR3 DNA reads TGTGCCAGCTCACCGCCCGCCGGGACAGGGGGAATCACTGAAGCTTTCTTT.

The CDR3 region is CASIGTGAGTDTQYF. The CDR3 nucleotides read TGTGCCAGCATCGGAACAGGGGCGGGTACAGATACGCAGTATTTT. V is TRBV5-6 and J is TRBJ2-3; 7 nucleotides agree with TRBD1. CDR3 length: 15 amino acids. Looked up from germline, CDR1 is SGHDT and CDR2 is YYEEEE. V shed 6 bases and J 3 bases; nucleotides not matched to a gene: 10.